This TCR beta chain was identified in a study of CD8+CD57+ T cells in acquired aplastic anemia. According to the study, genomic DNA was the template for TCR beta VDJ and CDR3 profiling. TCRdb reprocessed the reads with MiXCR, giving one entry per CDR3 protein. Found here are around 430,000 distinct CDR3 sequences, about a third of them singletons; the top ten hold roughly 0.89%. There are a few counts of this clonotype. The CDR3 covers 14 residues. Germline CDR1 and CDR2: SGDLS and YYNGEE. Trimming at V came to 3 bases and at J to 2 bases, leaving 4 bases not matched to a gene. The sequenced patients had an expansion of CD8+CD57+ cells seen by flow cytometry. No therapy was given to patients before blood sampling.

The clonotype comes from a human donor with aplastic anemia. The gene calls are TRBV9 and TRBJ2-7; 8 nucleotides match TRBD2. Sequenced sample: sorted CD4+, CD8+, or CD8+CD57+ T cells (not recorded which) from PBMCs. In nucleotides, the CDR3 is TGTGCCAGCAGCGGGCGGGGGGTTCCCTACGAGCAGTACTTC. This sequence encodes CASSGRGVPYEQYF.